This T cell receptor beta chain was sequenced in a study of T cells in localized non-small cell lung cancer. Whole-study results and caveats: Higher blood T cell density went with longer overall survival.

CDR3 size: 14 residues. V lost 7 bases and J 6 bases, leaving 16 bases between the germline ends. Germline lookup yields CDR1 MDHEN and CDR2 SYDVKM. Worth noting for this clone: What it binds is not known.

Libraries were prepared by immunoSEQ multiplex PCR; TCRdb keeps only in-frame clonotypes and omits some of them. The sample lists approximately 88,000 clones; roughly 90% were seen once. V and J are TRBV28 and TRBJ1-3, with D uncertain. The sequence came from a woman aged 35-70 years with stage II squamous cell lung carcinoma. The sequences come from PBMCs, collected before any cancer treatment. The CDR3 loop is CASIRGGLVNTIYF. The CDR3 DNA reads TGTGCCAGCATCCGGGGAGGTTTAGTAAACACCATATATTTT.